This T cell receptor (beta chain) was recovered during a study of OX40 agonist ivuxolimab in advanced cancers. Looking at the study overall: Ivuxolimab, an agonistic anti-OX40 (CD134) antibody, was given to patients. Head and neck, renal cell, melanoma or hepatocellular carcinoma were the cancers that dose-escalation patients had.

General study findings and limits: Still undetermined is the antigen specificity of the expanded peripheral T cells.

The cohort excluded patients with autoimmune disease history or systemic immunosuppression. This clone was counted between two and nine times. Its specificity is unknown. The protocol was immunoSEQ multiplex PCR, while the TCRdb copy is restricted to in-frame clones and leaves out a portion. The table shows roughly 56,000 clones, with about 83% occurring only once. The TCR originated in an adult with an advanced solid tumor such as melanoma, head and neck, liver or kidney cancer. Sequenced material: CD4+ or CD8+ T cells sorted from blood, taken in a trial of the OX40 agonist ivuxolimab.

The CDR3 sequence is CASSLQRNTEAFF. CDR3 bases: TGTGCCAGCAGCCTCCAGAGGAACACTGAAGCTTTCTTT. This chain uses TRBV9 with TRBJ1-1; D uncertain. V lost 4 bases to trimming and J lost 1 base, with 8 bases between them. The CDR3 is made up of 13 amino acids. CDR1 SGDLS and CDR2 YYNGEE come from the germline V gene.